Below are 17 T cell receptor beta chains sequenced from a single sample in a study of blood T cells in healthy people across ages. A second about 7 to 11 cycle PCR used barcoded and J-beta primers. MiXCR, applied by TCRdb to the 5' RACE reads, yields one record per CDR3 protein. This sample yields under 2 million distinct CDR3 sequences, of which about 31% are seen a single time; roughly 12% belongs to the top ten. The sample consisted of blood. These receptors all come from a woman in her twenties or thirties in good health.

This clonotype was seen more than once but under ten times. The chain employs TRBV4-1 and TRBJ1-2; D gene ambiguous. Germline V CDR1 and CDR2: MGHRA, YSYEKL. Trimming shortened V by 3 bases and J by 8 bases, and 10 bases separated the two germline ends. The CDR3 totals 12 residues. CDR3 amino acids: CASSHSTTGYTF. DNA of the CDR3: TGCGCCAGCAGCCATAGTACCACGGGCTACACCTTC.

The sample holds many counts of this clonotype. The rearrangement joins TRBV12-3 or TRBV12-4 to TRBJ2-1, with 13 bases aligning to TRBD2. The CDR3 spans 17 residues. The trim removed 1 base at V and 6 bases at J, leaving 6 bases unmatched. This CDR3 is CASSLGVGLAGVNEQFF. The CDR3 coding sequence is TGTGCCAGCAGTTTAGGGGTTGGACTAGCGGGAGTCAATGAGCAGTTCTTC.

This clonotype has only one observation. The chain carries TRBV11-2 and TRBJ2-7; 8 bases fit TRBD2. V shed 5 bases and J 1 base; nucleotides not matched to a gene: 16. The CDR3 consists of 18 residues. CDR1 is SGHAT, CDR2 FQNNGV, per germline. In DNA form, the CDR3 reads TGTGCCAGCAGCAGACTGGGACCGGGGGGGGAGGGTTCCTACGAGCAGTACTTC. As protein: CASSRLGPGGEGSYEQYF.

This clonotype was counted between two and nine times. The chain combines TRBV2 with TRBJ2-1; 8 bases are shared with TRBD2. J gave up 3 bases and V 4 bases, and 2 bases lay outside the gene matches. Germline values: CDR1 SNHLY, CDR2 FYNNEI. The CDR3 runs to 14 residues. The CDR3 sequence is CASSALAGYNEQFF. Here the CDR3 DNA reads TGTGCCAGCAGTGCGCTAGCGGGCTACAATGAGCAGTTCTTC.

A note on this clonotype: At one of its ends the junction is not consistent with the germline gene, which may arise from a read error. This chain uses TRBV20-1 with TRBJ2-6; 7 bases match TRBD1. CDR1 and CDR2 from the germline V gene are DFQATT and SNEGSKA (reference sequence). This CDR3 contains 16 residues. CDR3 protein: CGAMSGGSSGANVLTF. The DNA of the CDR3 is TGCGGTGCTATGTCAGGGGGTAGCTCTGGGGCCAACGTCCTGACTTTC.

This sequence joins TRBV14 and TRBJ2-5; 8 bases line up with TRBD1. The CDR3 is 17 residues long. Per germline, CDR1 SGHDN and CDR2 FVKESK. J lost 5 bases, V lost 0 bases, and 11 bases had no gene match. The DNA of the CDR3 is TGTGCCAGCAGCCAAGAGGTGACAGGGGCGGGCAGGGAGACCCAGTACTTC. This encodes CASSQEVTGAGRETQYF.

This clonotype was counted only a few times. The chain combines TRBV5-6 with TRBJ1-1; 8 nucleotides agree with TRBD1. Germline CDR1 is SGHDT and CDR2 is YYEEEE. CDR3 size: 15 residues. J gave up 1 base and V 1 base, and 3 bases lay outside the gene matches. The CDR3 nucleotides are TGTGCCAGCAGCTTGAACAGGGGGGCGAACACTGAAGCTTTCTTT. Translation: CASSLNRGANTEAFF.

The rearrangement joins TRBV7-2 to TRBJ2-1; TRBD2 might be the D (5 bases). CDR1 is SGHTA and CDR2 is FQGNSA in the germline V gene. This CDR3 region has 17 residues. Trimming pared 0 bases from V and 3 bases from J, leaving 15 bases between. The CDR3 DNA is TGTGCCAGCAGCTTAGCAGTCGGAGCGGAGGACTACAATGAGCAGTTCTTC. Translated, it gives CASSLAVGAEDYNEQFF. Drawing the rest from reference TRBV7-2 and TRBJ2-1, the complete variable domain is GAGVSQSPSNKVTEKGKDVELRCDPISGHTALYWYRQSLGQGLEFLIYFQGNSAPDKSGLPSDRFSAERTGGSVSTLTIQRTQQEDSAVYLCASSLAVGAEDYNEQFFGPGTRLTVL.

The chain couples TRBV20-1 to TRBJ1-2; unclear D gene. This CDR3 region has 15 residues. V was trimmed by 3 bases and J by 4 bases, leaving 18 bases between them. CDR1 is DFQATT, CDR2 SNEGSKA, per germline (reference sequence). CDR3 protein: CSASYSVPGRYGYTF. The CDR3 DNA is TGCAGTGCTAGCTACTCAGTTCCAGGCCGCTATGGCTACACCTTC.

The V call is TRBV11-3, the J call TRBJ2-1; D gene ambiguous. This CDR3 contains 12 residues. The V gene lost 6 bases and the J gene lost 5 bases, with 8 bases spanning the gap. The germline V gene encodes CDR1 SGHNT and CDR2 YENEEA. The chain's CDR3 is CASSESNNEQFF. In DNA form, the CDR3 reads TGTGCCAGCAGTGAGAGTAACAATGAGCAGTTCTTC.

The chain carries TRBV24-1 and TRBJ2-3; TRBD2 matches at 7 bases. After removal of 7 bases from V and 8 bases from J, the junction contained 14 bases not matched to a gene. CDR3 length: 15 amino acids. Per the germline V gene, CDR1 is KGHDR and CDR2 is SFDVKD. CDR3 in DNA: TGTGCCACCAGCTTGGTAGCGGGCGGGGTCTTTACGCAGTATTTT. It is translated as CATSLVAGGVFTQYF.

This clonotype was observed many times. The rearrangement links TRBV4-2 to TRBJ1-5, with unresolved D. This CDR3 spans 16 amino acids. Germline V CDR1 and CDR2: LGHNA, YNFKEQ. The germline V and J ends were trimmed by 1 base and 2 bases, with 12 bases remaining between them. The CDR3 DNA reads TGTGCCAGCAGCCAAGTCCGGGCCCAGGGCAATCAGCCCCAGCATTTT. Translating it yields CASSQVRAQGNQPQHF.

This clonotype was found once. J is TRBJ1-1 and V is TRBV7-9; 7 bases match TRBD1. In germline, CDR1 is SEHNR, CDR2 FQNEAQ (reference sequence). With V trimmed by 3 bases and J by 1 base, 5 bases remained unmatched. CDR3 length: 15 residues. The CDR3 sequence is CASSLAGGQNTEAFF. The CDR3 DNA follows: TGTGCCAGCAGCTTGGCAGGGGGGCAGAACACTGAAGCTTTCTTT.

This chain joins TRBV3-1 and TRBJ2-5, with TRBD2 identical over 7 bases. CDR1 is LGHDT, CDR2 YNNKEL, per germline (reference sequence). With 7 bases clipped from V and 2 bases from J, the junction kept 13 bases outside the gene matches. The CDR3 has 16 amino acids. Written as DNA, the CDR3 is TGTGCCAGCAACCGCCGGGACTACTTACGGCAAGAGACCCAGTACTTC. The encoded protein is CASNRRDYLRQETQYF.

Turning to this clonotype: A much larger clone differs by one base, so this may be a read error. V and J are TRBV20-1 and TRBJ2-5; no clear D gene. The CDR3 runs 12 residues. CDR1 and CDR2 (germline): DFQATT, SNEGSKA (reference sequence). As DNA, the CDR3 is TGCGGTGCCCCCGGTTGGGAAGAGACCCAGTACTTC. This translates into CGAPGWEETQYF.

The chain couples TRBV10-3 to TRBJ1-1; TRBD1 matches 7 bases. The CDR3 spans 13 residues. The germline V gene encodes CDR1 ENHRY and CDR2 SYGVKD. After removal of 4 bases from V and 3 bases from J, the junction contained 2 bases not matched to a gene. In DNA form, the CDR3 reads TGTGCCATCAGTGGAGGGGGCGACACTGAAGCTTTCTTT. This gives the protein CAISGGGDTEAFF.

This clonotype was counted only a few times. The chain couples TRBV20-1 to TRBJ2-5, with 10 bases fitting TRBD2. The V segment lost 3 bases and the J segment 3 bases; nucleotides outside the gene matches: 10. CDR1 is DFQATT and CDR2 is SNEGSKA in the germline V gene (reference sequence). This CDR3 has 16 residues. Written as DNA, the CDR3 is TGCAGTGCTAGCGGACTAGCGGACCCGTGGGAAGAGACCCAGTACTTC. Its protein is CSASGLADPWEETQYF.